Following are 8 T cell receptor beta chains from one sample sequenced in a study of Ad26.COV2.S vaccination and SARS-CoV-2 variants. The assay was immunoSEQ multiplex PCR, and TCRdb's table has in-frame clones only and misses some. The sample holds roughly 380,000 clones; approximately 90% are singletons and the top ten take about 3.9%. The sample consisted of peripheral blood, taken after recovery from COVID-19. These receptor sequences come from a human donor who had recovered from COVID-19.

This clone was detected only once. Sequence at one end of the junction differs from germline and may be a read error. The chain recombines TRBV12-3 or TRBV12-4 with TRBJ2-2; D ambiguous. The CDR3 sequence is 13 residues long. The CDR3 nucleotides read TGTGCCAGCACCCCCTTGGCCACCGAGGAGCTGTTTTTT. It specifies CASTPLATEELFF.

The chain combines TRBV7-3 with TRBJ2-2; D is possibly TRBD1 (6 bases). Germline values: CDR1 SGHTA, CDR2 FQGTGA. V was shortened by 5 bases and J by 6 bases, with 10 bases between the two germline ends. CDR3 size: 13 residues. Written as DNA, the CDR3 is TGTGCCAGCAGCCCACAGGGTTCCGGGGAGCTGTTTTTT. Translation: CASSPQGSGELFF.

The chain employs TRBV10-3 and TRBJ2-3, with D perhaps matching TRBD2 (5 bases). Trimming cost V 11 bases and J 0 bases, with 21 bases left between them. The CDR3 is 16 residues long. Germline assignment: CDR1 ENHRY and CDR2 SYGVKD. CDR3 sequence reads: CAALNQRGLSTDTQYF. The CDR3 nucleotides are TGTGCCGCCTTAAACCAACGAGGGCTTAGCACAGATACGCAGTATTTT.

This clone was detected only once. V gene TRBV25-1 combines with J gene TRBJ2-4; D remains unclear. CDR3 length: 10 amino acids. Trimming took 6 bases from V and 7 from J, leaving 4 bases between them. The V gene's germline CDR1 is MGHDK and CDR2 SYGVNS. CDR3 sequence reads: CASRDNIQYF. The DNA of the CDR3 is TGTGCCAGCAGAGATAACATTCAGTACTTC.

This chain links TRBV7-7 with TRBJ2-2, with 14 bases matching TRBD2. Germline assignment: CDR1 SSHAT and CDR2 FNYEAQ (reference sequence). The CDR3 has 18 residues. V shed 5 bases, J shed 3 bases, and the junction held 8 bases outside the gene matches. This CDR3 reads CASSTRLAGGPDTGELFF. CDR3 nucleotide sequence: TGTGCCAGCAGCACCAGACTAGCGGGGGGGCCCGACACCGGGGAGCTGTTTTTT.

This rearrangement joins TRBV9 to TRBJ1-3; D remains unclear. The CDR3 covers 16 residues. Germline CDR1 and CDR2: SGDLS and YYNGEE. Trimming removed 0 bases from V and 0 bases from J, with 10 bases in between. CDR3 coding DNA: TGTGCCAGCAGCGTAGCCCACGGAAGCTCTGGAAACACCATATATTTT. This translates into CASSVAHGSSGNTIYF.

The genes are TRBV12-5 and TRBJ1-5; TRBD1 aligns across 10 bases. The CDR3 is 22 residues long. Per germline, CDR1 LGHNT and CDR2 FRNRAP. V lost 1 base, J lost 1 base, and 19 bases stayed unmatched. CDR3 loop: CASGLATTQGTGDRISNQPQHF. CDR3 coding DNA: TGTGCTAGTGGTTTGGCCACTACACAAGGGACAGGGGATCGTATAAGCAATCAGCCCCAGCATTTT.

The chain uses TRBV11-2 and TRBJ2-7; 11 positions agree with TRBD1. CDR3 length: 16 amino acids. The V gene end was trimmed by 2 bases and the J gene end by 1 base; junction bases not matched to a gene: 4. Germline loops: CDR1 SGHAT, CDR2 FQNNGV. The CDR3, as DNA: TGTGCCAGCAGCTTACCCGGGACAGGGGGGTCCTACGAGCAGTACTTC. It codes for CASSLPGTGGSYEQYF.